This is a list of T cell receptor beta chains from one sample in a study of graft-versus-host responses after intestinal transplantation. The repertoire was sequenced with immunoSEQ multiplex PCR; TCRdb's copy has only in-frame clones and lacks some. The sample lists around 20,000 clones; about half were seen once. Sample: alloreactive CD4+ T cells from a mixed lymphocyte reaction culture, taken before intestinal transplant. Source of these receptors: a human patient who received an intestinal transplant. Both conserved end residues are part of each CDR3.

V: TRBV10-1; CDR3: CASSEGVFGELFF
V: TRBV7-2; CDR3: CASSLPGLPNTGELFF
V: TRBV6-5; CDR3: CASSSVRVGGYTF
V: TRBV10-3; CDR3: CATTGTGGGTGELFF
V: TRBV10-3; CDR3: CATAQGHYGYTF
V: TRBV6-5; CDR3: CASGGLADGGYEQYF
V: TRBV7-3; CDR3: CASPYPNTGELFF
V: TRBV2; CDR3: CASSERRDYSPLHF
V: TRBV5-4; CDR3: CASSLGATNYGYTF
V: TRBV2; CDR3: CASSGQGDIQYF
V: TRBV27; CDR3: CASSTRTGPGQPQHF
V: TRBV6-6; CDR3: CASTSWGGEQYF